One sample yielded the 26 T cell receptor beta chains listed below, sequenced in a study of blood T cell repertoires in COVID-19. The method was immunoSEQ multiplex PCR; TCRdb's version includes in-frame clones alone and lacks a portion of them. The repertoire holds hundreds of thousands of clones, with over 75% as singletons. Source material: PBMCs or T cells enriched from blood (not recorded which). The receptors shown here come from a man in his thirties or forties with acute COVID-19.

The chain is built from TRBV6-5 and TRBJ1-3; D may be TRBD1 (5 bases). The V and J ends lost 1 base and 3 bases respectively, with 13 bases between them. The CDR3 spans 16 residues. Germline V gene lookup returns CDR1 MNHEY and CDR2 SVGAGI. The CDR3 loop is CASSYFQGGNGNTIYF. The DNA of the CDR3 is TGTGCCAGCAGTTACTTTCAGGGAGGGAATGGAAACACCATATATTTT.

This chain joins TRBV19 and TRBJ2-3; possible D gene TRBD2, 5 bases. V lost 3 bases, J lost 2 bases, and 9 bases lay in between. The germline CDR1 and CDR2 sequences are LNHDA and SQIVND (reference sequence). The CDR3 extends over 14 amino acids. The CDR3: CASSISDHTDTQYF. In DNA, the CDR3 is TGTGCCAGTAGTATTAGCGACCACACAGATACGCAGTATTTT.

CDR3 DNA sequence: TGTGCCAGCAGCTTAGACGTACCGACAGGGGGAAACGAGCAGTACTTC. Encoded protein: CASSLDVPTGGNEQYF. V is TRBV28 and J is TRBJ2-7, with TRBD1 matching over 9 bases. The CDR3 is made up of 16 amino acids. CDR1 and CDR2 from the germline V gene are MDHEN and SYDVKM. The V segment lost 6 bases and the J segment 5 bases; nucleotides outside the gene matches: 14.

This chain links TRBV10-1 with TRBJ2-2, with D maybe TRBD2 (7 bases). This CDR3 has 14 residues. Germline lookup yields CDR1 WNHNN and CDR2 SYGVQD (reference sequence). Trimming stripped 4 bases from V and 7 bases from J, with 13 bases between. CDR3 in DNA: TGCGCCAGCAGTGGGGAGGGGGTTAACGGGGAGCTGTTTTTT. This gives the protein CASSGEGVNGELFF.

The CDR3 bases are TGTGCCAGCAGCGTAGATTCGGGACAGCTATATGGCTACACCTTC. Its protein product is CASSVDSGQLYGYTF. The chain joins TRBV9 to TRBJ1-2; 7 bases agree with TRBD1. The CDR3 consists of 15 residues. Germline loops: CDR1 SGDLS, CDR2 YYNGEE. V dropped 0 bases and J dropped 5; count of bases not matched to a gene: 7. Full variable domain (missing parts from reference TRBV9 and TRBJ1-2): DSGVTQTPKHLITATGQRVTLRCSPRSGDLSVYWYQQSLDQGLQFLIQYYNGEERAKGNILERFSAQQFPDLHSELNLSSLELGDSALYFCASSVDSGQLYGYTFGSGTRLTVV.

This chain joins TRBV5-7 and TRBJ1-1; unclear D gene. TRBV5-7 is filed as an ORF, its function uncertain. Trimming removed 2 bases at V and 1 base at J, with 15 bases between. The CDR3 extends over 16 amino acids. CDR3 region: CASSLQALRWNTEAFF. CDR3 nucleotides: TGTGCCAGCAGCTTACAAGCTCTCAGGTGGAACACTGAAGCTTTCTTT.

The chain joins TRBV7-9 to TRBJ1-5; no definite D call. This CDR3 region has 12 residues. Germline CDR1 reads SEHNR; CDR2 reads FQNEAQ (reference sequence). V lost 5 bases, J lost 3 bases, and 5 bases lay in between. CDR3 in DNA: TGTGCCAGCAGCCTTGTCAATCAGCCCCAGCATTTT. It codes for CASSLVNQPQHF.

The chain carries TRBV6-5 and TRBJ1-2; 8 bases line up with TRBD1. Germline lookup yields CDR1 MNHEY and CDR2 SVGAGI. The CDR3 runs to 14 residues. With 4 bases clipped from V and 4 bases from J, the junction kept 5 bases outside the gene matches. CDR3 in amino acids: CASSLGQAPYGYTF. CDR3 bases: TGTGCCAGCAGTTTGGGACAGGCGCCCTATGGCTACACCTTC.

This clone appeared a single time. Here the CDR3 DNA reads TGTGCCAGCAGTTTTCTGGGAGACGAGCAGTACTTC. Translating it yields CASSFLGDEQYF. The rearrangement joins TRBV27 to TRBJ2-7; D may be TRBD2 (5 bases). The CDR3 consists of 12 residues. V was shortened by 3 bases and J by 5 bases, with 8 bases between the two germline ends. The germline V gene has CDR1 MNHEY and CDR2 SMNVEV (reference sequence).

The V call is TRBV6-1, the J call TRBJ2-5, with 8 bases aligning to TRBD1. CDR1 is MNHNS, CDR2 SASEGT, per germline. V was pared by 3 bases and J by 2 bases, with 8 bases of the junction left unmatched. The CDR3 has 16 residues. CDR3 sequence (DNA): TGTGCCAGCAGTGATTGGACAGGGCCCAATCAAGAGACCCAGTACTTC. Protein sequence: CASSDWTGPNQETQYF.

The chain uses TRBV19 and TRBJ2-2, with 8 bases fitting TRBD1. The germline V gene has CDR1 LNHDA and CDR2 SQIVND (reference sequence). The V and J ends lost 6 bases and 4 bases, in that order; junction bases with no gene match: 4. This CDR3 region has 14 residues. CDR3 nucleotide sequence: TGTGCCAGTAGCAGGGGGCAGGCCACCGGGGAGCTGTTTTTT. Protein sequence: CASSRGQATGELFF. Full variable domain (remainder filled in from reference TRBV19 and TRBJ2-2): DGGITQSPKYLFRKEGQNVTLSCEQNLNHDAMYWYRQDPGQGLRLIYYSQIVNDFQKGDIAEGYSVSREKKESFPLTVTSAQKNPTAFYLCASSRGQATGELFFGEGSRLTVL.

The rearrangement uses TRBV9 and TRBJ2-3; D is possibly TRBD1 (5 bases). Germline lookup yields CDR1 SGDLS and CDR2 YYNGEE. This CDR3 has 14 residues. Trimming removed 3 bases from V and 6 bases from J, with 14 bases in between. This CDR3 reads CASSGTYGADTQYF. CDR3 DNA: TGTGCCAGCAGCGGGACATATGGGGCGGATACGCAGTATTTT.

The gene calls are TRBV29-1 and TRBJ1-4; D call uncertain. This CDR3 has 11 residues. Germline CDR1 reads SQVTM; CDR2 reads ANQGSEA. V was clipped by 7 bases and J by 1 base, with 4 bases between them. The CDR3 DNA is TGCAGCGCCAAAACTAATGAAAAACTGTTTTTT. Translation gives CSAKTNEKLFF.

Comment on this clone: The same CDR3 is also encoded by other DNA sequences in this sample. The chain is built from TRBV18 and TRBJ1-2; TRBD1 is a possible D gene (6 bases). In germline, CDR1 is KGHSH, CDR2 LQKENI. Trimming shortened V by 4 bases and J by 4 bases, and 10 bases separated the two germline ends. The CDR3 length is 13 residues. The CDR3 region is CASSLTGTYGYTF. The CDR3 bases are TGTGCCAGCTCACTTACAGGGACCTATGGCTACACCTTC. Combining the CDR3 with reference TRBV18 and TRBJ1-2 gives the whole variable domain NAGVMQNPRHLVRRRGQEARLRCSPMKGHSHVYWYRQLPEEGLKFMVYLQKENIIDESGMPKERFSAEFPKEGPSILRIQQVVRGDSAAYFCASSLTGTYGYTFGSGTRLTVV.

The gene calls are TRBV9 and TRBJ2-3; 11 positions match TRBD2. Germline CDR1 SGDLS, CDR2 YYNGEE. Trimming cost V 0 bases and J 10 bases; bases outside gene matches: 10. The CDR3 covers 16 residues. The CDR3 nucleotides are TGTGCCAGCAGCGTAGGAGCTAGCGGGGGGTTTGGTGCGCAGTATTTT. Amino acids: CASSVGASGGFGAQYF.

This clone appeared a few times. The rearrangement joins TRBV5-6 to TRBJ1-1; the match to TRBD1 covers 7 bases. The CDR3 totals 13 residues. J was trimmed by 4 bases and V by 2 bases; bases with no gene match: 2. Germline assignment: CDR1 SGHDT and CDR2 YYEEEE. The CDR3 DNA reads TGTGCCAGCAGCTTTGCAGGGGGCACTGAAGCTTTCTTT. Translated, it gives CASSFAGGTEAFF.

The chain employs TRBV2 and TRBJ2-3; a possible D gene is TRBD2 (7 bases). CDR3 size: 16 residues. CDR1 and CDR2 from the germline V gene are SNHLY and FYNNEI. V lost 2 bases and J 4 bases, leaving 16 bases between the germline ends. CDR3 sequence reads: CASSERPREGADTQYF. CDR3 DNA sequence: TGTGCCAGCAGTGAAAGACCTAGGGAGGGGGCAGATACGCAGTATTTT.

This clone was recorded a few times. CDR3 DNA: TGCGCCAGCAGCCCGACTCAGCGGGGGAGCTACAATGAGCAGTTCTTC. It encodes CASSPTQRGSYNEQFF. The chain employs TRBV5-1 and TRBJ2-1; 8 positions agree with TRBD2. Germline CDR1 SGHRS, CDR2 YFSETQ. This CDR3 contains 16 residues. V dropped 4 bases and J dropped 3; count of bases not matched to a gene: 9.

V and J are TRBV27 and TRBJ1-2; D is unresolved. The CDR3 totals 15 residues. V was shortened by 2 bases and J by 5 bases, with 15 bases between the two germline ends. Germline CDR1 is MNHEY and CDR2 is SMNVEV (reference sequence). The CDR3 bases are TGTGCCAGCAGTTTAACCCGGGAGGGCAGGTATGGCTACACCTTC. Amino acid sequence: CASSLTREGRYGYTF.

CDR3: CASSPRDRGYEQYF. CDR3 bases: TGTGCCAGCAGTCCCCGGGACAGGGGGTACGAGCAGTACTTC. V is TRBV27 and J is TRBJ2-7, with 11 bases that match TRBD1. The CDR3 loop spans 14 amino acids. V shed 5 bases and J 4 bases; nucleotides not matched to a gene: 4. Germline CDR1 MNHEY, CDR2 SMNVEV (reference sequence).

V is TRBV29-1 and J is TRBJ1-5; a possible D gene is TRBD1 (6 bases). Germline CDR1 and CDR2: SQVTM and ANQGSEA. V lost 7 bases, J lost 8 bases, and 21 bases lay in between. There are 14 residues in the CDR3. DNA for the CDR3: TGCAGCGCCGGGGGGGGCGGCGGCGGTGAGCCCCAGCATTTT. Encoded protein: CSAGGGGGGEPQHF.

The rearrangement uses TRBV27 and TRBJ1-1; D call uncertain. CDR3 length equals 15 residues. Trimming cost V 0 bases and J 1 base, with 9 bases left between them. Germline assignment: CDR1 MNHEY and CDR2 SMNVEV (reference sequence). The CDR3 bases are TGTGCCAGCAGTTTATCGAGAGGAGGGAACACTGAAGCTTTCTTT. This translates into CASSLSRGGNTEAFF.

This clone has only a few counts. The rearrangement uses TRBV3-1 (or the pseudogene TRBV3-2) and TRBJ2-1, with D perhaps matching TRBD2 (5 bases). Trimming took off 0 bases at V and 0 bases at J, with 6 bases between the two ends. The CDR3 covers 15 residues. Looked up from germline, CDR1 is LGHDT and CDR2 is YNNKEL (reference sequence). CDR3 region: CASSQDSGSYNEQFF. CDR3 nucleotides: TGTGCCAGCAGCCAAGACAGCGGCTCCTACAATGAGCAGTTCTTC.

This chain joins TRBV9 and TRBJ2-7; D remains unclear. Trimming stripped 0 bases from V and 1 base from J, with 8 bases between. Germline CDR1 and CDR2: SGDLS and YYNGEE. This CDR3 has 14 residues. This chain's CDR3 is CASSVATVSYEQYF. For the CDR3, the DNA is TGTGCCAGCAGCGTAGCTACAGTTTCCTACGAGCAGTACTTC.

This clone was detected once. The chain carries TRBV28 and TRBJ1-2; D perhaps matches TRBD1 (6 bases). V shed 1 base and J shed 8 bases, with 14 bases lying between them. The CDR3 is made up of 14 amino acids. CDR1 is MDHEN, CDR2 SYDVKM, per germline. The CDR3 DNA reads as TGTGCCAGCAGTTTATCAGGGGCGTTCGACGGCTACACCTTC. Translation gives CASSLSGAFDGYTF.

The rearrangement links TRBV13 to TRBJ2-5; possibly TRBD1 for D (6 bases). This CDR3 is built from 15 residues. Germline V gene data show CDR1 as PRHDT and CDR2 as FYEKMQ (reference sequence). V dropped 5 bases and J dropped 1 base, with 14 bases sitting between them. CDR3 in amino acids: CASSILRDTQETQYF. The CDR3 bases are TGTGCCAGCAGCATCCTCCGGGACACCCAAGAGACCCAGTACTTC.